This T cell receptor (beta chain) was documented in a study of blood T cell repertoires in COVID-19. Looking at the study overall: Nucleic acid was either cDNA or gDNA, and it came from T cells, B-cell-depleted T cells, or PBMCs.

This CDR3 contains 16 residues. Trimming shortened V by 1 base and J by 6 bases, and 16 bases separated the two germline ends. CDR1 is SGHRS and CDR2 is YFSETQ in the germline V gene. The table came from immunoSEQ multiplex PCR; TCRdb's copy has only in-frame clones and leaves some out. The top ten clones hold 7.9% of a sample with more than 200,000 clones, roughly 80% of them seen once. The material sequenced was peripheral blood. The source of this sequence is a woman at least 80 years old with acute or convalescent COVID-19. V and J are TRBV5-1 and TRBJ2-2, with D maybe TRBD1 (6 bases). This chain's CDR3 is CASSLRGTSGPGELFF. DNA for the CDR3: TGCGCCAGCAGCTTGAGAGGGACATCGGGCCCCGGGGAGCTGTTTTTT.